A selection of T cell receptor beta chains follows, all from one sample in a study of cytomegalovirus exposure and HLA in healthy donors. Some clones are missing from TCRdb's copy, which holds only in-frame ones; the method was immunoSEQ multiplex PCR. This table has approximately 110,000 clones, around 70% appearing once. Sequenced: PBMCs. All receptors derive from a man between 25 and 39 years old in good health and CMV-seronegative. CDR3s include the opening cysteine and the closing phenylalanine or tryptophan. The D gene is left open where the match is weak. Size is stated for part of the rows, as once, few or many counts, or as a class when the clone is expanded.

v_call,j_call,clone_size,d_call,cdr3_aa,cdr3_nt
TRBV7-9,TRBJ2-1,-,TRBD2,CASSPRTSGKRDEQFF,TGTGCCAGCAGTCCTAGGACTAGCGGGAAACGGGATGAGCAGTTCTTC
TRBV2,TRBJ1-3,-,-,CASRGTTGNTIYF,TGTGCCAGCAGAGGGACAACTGGAAACACCATATATTTT
TRBV7-3,TRBJ2-7,-,-,CASSPQPRAAGYEQYF,TGTGCCAGCAGCCCGCAACCGAGGGCGGCTGGGTACGAGCAGTACTTC
TRBV6-4,TRBJ1-1,once,-,CASSLDRTQNTEAFF,TGTGCCAGCAGCCTCGACAGGACACAGAACACTGAAGCTTTCTTT
TRBV5-1,TRBJ1-1,-,-,CASSLVGQLNTEAFF,TGCGCCAGCAGCTTGGTTGGACAGTTGAACACTGAAGCTTTCTTT
TRBV7-9,TRBJ1-2,-,-,CASSSSTGSGYGYTF,TGTGCCAGCAGCTCTTCGACAGGCTCAGGATATGGCTACACCTTC
TRBV28,TRBJ2-7,few,TRBD2,CASSTAGTSGSARYF,TGTGCCAGCAGTACCGCCGGGACTAGCGGGAGTGCGCGGTACTTC
TRBV11-3,TRBJ2-7,-,TRBD2,CASSISGMGEQYF,TGTGCCAGCAGCATTAGCGGGATGGGCGAGCAGTACTTC
TRBV6-5,TRBJ2-6,-,-,CASSYSIGAGANVLTF,TGTGCCAGCAGTTACTCGATTGGGGCCGGGGCCAACGTCCTGACTTTC
TRBV9,TRBJ2-1,-,TRBD2,CASSVARTSGSYNEQFF,TGTGCCAGCAGCGTAGCTCGGACTAGCGGGTCCTACAATGAGCAGTTCTTC
TRBV5-5,TRBJ1-2,-,-,CASSQASSRYGYTF,TGTGCCAGCAGCCAGGCATCGTCCCGTTATGGCTACACCTTC
TRBV6-5,TRBJ2-7,-,TRBD2,CASVGLAGEQYF,TGTGCCAGCGTAGGACTAGCAGGCGAGCAGTACTTC
TRBV19,TRBJ2-7,-,TRBD1,CASRDRTFSYEQYF,TGTGCCAGCCGGGACAGGACGTTTTCCTACGAGCAGTACTTC
TRBV5-6,TRBJ2-3,-,-,CASSSRLGTSTDTQYF,TGTGCCAGCAGCTCAAGACTAGGTACAAGCACAGATACGCAGTATTTT
TRBV30,TRBJ2-3,-,-,CAWNLQGTDTQYF,TGTGCCTGGAATCTACAGGGCACAGATACGCAGTATTTT
TRBV4-3,TRBJ2-7,once,TRBD1,CASSQGQGTYEQYF,TGCGCCAGCAGCCAGGGACAGGGGACCTACGAGCAGTACTTC
TRBV7-2,TRBJ2-3,-,-,CASSLQSDTQYF,TGTGCCAGCAGCCTCCAGTCTGATACGCAGTATTTT
TRBV7-9,TRBJ1-4,-,-,CASSLGTTTNEKLFF,TGTGCCAGCAGCTTAGGGACAACAACTAATGAAAAACTGTTTTTT
TRBV2,TRBJ2-5,-,TRBD1,CANRGQGETQYF,TGTGCCAATCGAGGACAGGGAGAGACCCAGTACTTC
TRBV4-1,TRBJ2-1,-,TRBD2,CASSRPPGLFATSSYNEQFF,TGCGCCAGCAGCCGGCCTCCGGGACTATTTGCAACAAGCTCCTACAATGAGCAGTTCTTC
TRBV28,TRBJ1-5,-,-,CASRGVNQPQHF,TGTGCCAGTAGAGGCGTAAATCAGCCCCAGCATTTT
TRBV7-9,TRBJ2-7,-,-,CASNQGAAGIEQYF,TGTGCCAGCAACCAGGGTGCGGCGGGAATCGAGCAGTACTTC
TRBV14,TRBJ2-7,-,-,CASGHLTYEQYF,TGTGCCAGTGGACACCTCACCTACGAGCAGTACTTC
TRBV5-8,TRBJ2-7,-,-,CASSLLVLFSYEQYF,TGTGCCAGCAGCTTGTTGGTACTGTTCTCCTACGAGCAGTACTTC
TRBV10-1,TRBJ2-3,-,-,CASSTLGGGDTQYF,TGCGCCAGCAGCACACTCGGGGGTGGAGATACGCAGTATTTT
TRBV7-2,TRBJ2-2,-,-,CASSLRSGANTGELFF,TGTGCCAGCAGCTTAAGGTCGGGAGCTAACACCGGGGAGCTGTTTTTT
TRBV7-8,TRBJ1-2,-,-,CASSLTDYGYTF,TGTGCCAGCAGCTTAACGGACTATGGCTACACCTTC
TRBV7-2,TRBJ2-1,-,-,CASSFQSYNEQFF,TGTGCCAGCAGCTTCCAGTCTTACAATGAGCAGTTCTTC
TRBV7-2,TRBJ2-7,-,TRBD2,CASSLTGGNYEQYF,TGTGCCAGCAGCTTAACGGGAGGAAACTACGAGCAGTACTTC
TRBV11-2,TRBJ1-5,-,TRBD1,CASSSPGQGRGQPQHF,TGTGCCAGCAGCTCTCCGGGACAGGGAAGGGGTCAGCCCCAGCATTTT
TRBV28,TRBJ1-2,-,TRBD1,CAVVDRAYGYTF,TGTGCCGTAGTGGACAGGGCCTATGGCTACACCTTC
TRBV28,TRBJ1-2,few,-,CASSSGQNYGYTF,TGTGCCAGCAGTTCAGGCCAAAACTATGGCTACACCTTC
TRBV5-6,TRBJ2-5,-,TRBD2,CASSPRTSGSTVRTQYF,TGTGCCAGCAGCCCGCGGACTAGCGGGAGTACGGTGCGGACCCAGTACTTC
TRBV5-5,TRBJ2-2,-,TRBD1,CASRPHRGTNTGELFF,TGTGCCAGCAGACCCCACAGGGGGACGAACACCGGGGAGCTGTTTTTT
TRBV7-8,TRBJ2-1,-,TRBD2,CASSLLSGLAGLNEQFF,TGTGCCAGCAGCTTACTGTCGGGACTAGCGGGACTCAATGAGCAGTTCTTC
TRBV28,TRBJ1-2,-,-,CASSTASNYGYTF,TGTGCCAGCAGCACAGCCTCTAACTATGGCTACACCTTC
TRBV6-6,TRBJ2-7,-,-,CASSYSSARDEQYF,TGTGCCAGCAGTTACTCGTCCGCCAGGGACGAGCAGTACTTC
TRBV6-5,TRBJ2-2,-,-,CASSEYRGNGELFF,TGTGCCAGCAGTGAATATCGAGGGAACGGGGAGCTGTTTTTT
TRBV5-4,TRBJ2-5,-,TRBD2,CASSAYSPGTRESETQYF,TGTGCCAGCAGCGCCTATTCACCCGGGACTAGAGAATCAGAGACCCAGTACTTC
TRBV18,TRBJ1-1,-,TRBD1,CASSPPGTARRNTEAFF,TGTGCCAGCTCACCACCTGGGACAGCAAGAAGAAACACTGAAGCTTTCTTT
TRBV9,TRBJ2-1,few,-,CASSTSGTAYNEQFF,TGTGCCAGCAGCACCAGCGGTACAGCCTACAATGAGCAGTTCTTC